These 7 T cell receptor beta chains were sequenced from one sample in a study of blood T cell repertoires in COVID-19. Profiling relied on immunoSEQ multiplex PCR, and the TCRdb table lists in-frame clones only, not all of them. Counted here are 80,000 to 100,000 clones, roughly 80% occurring once; the ten biggest clones make up around 4.5%. Sequencing used peripheral blood. The source is a man between 60 and 70 years old with acute or convalescent COVID-19.

V and J are TRBV7-9 and TRBJ1-1; TRBD1 matches at 11 bases. CDR3 length equals 16 residues. The V segment lost 1 base and the J segment 4 bases; nucleotides outside the gene matches: 5. Looked up from germline, CDR1 is SEHNR and CDR2 is FQNEAQ (reference sequence). In nucleotides, the CDR3 is TGTGCCAGCAGCTTAGGGACCGGGACAGGGGGCACTGAAGCTTTCTTT. It is translated as CASSLGTGTGGTEAFF.

The rearrangement uses TRBV28 and TRBJ2-2, with D possibly matching TRBD2 (6 bases). Germline CDR1 is MDHEN and CDR2 is SYDVKM. V was pared by 6 bases and J by 1 base, with 9 bases between. The CDR3 has 14 amino acids. The CDR3 sequence: CASRTGGNTGELFF. The CDR3 DNA is TGTGCCAGCAGGACCGGGGGGAACACCGGGGAGCTGTTTTTT. The complete variable domain, with remaining parts taken from reference TRBV28 and TRBJ2-2, reads DVKVTQSSRYLVKRTGEKVFLECVQDMDHENMFWYRQDPGLGLRLIYFSYDVKMKEKGDIPEGYSVSREKKERFSLILESASTNQTSMYLCASRTGGNTGELFFGEGSRLTVL.

This clone was detected only a few times. The chain combines TRBV10-2 with TRBJ2-1; 14 bases are shared with TRBD2. Germline CDR1 reads WSHSY; CDR2 reads SAAADI. This CDR3 is 18 amino acids long. The junction had 12 bases not matched to a gene; V was cut back by 6 bases and J by 5 bases. This chain's CDR3 is CASRLGLAGEVGDNEQFF. As DNA, the CDR3 is TGCGCCAGCAGACTGGGACTAGCGGGAGAGGTTGGGGACAATGAGCAGTTCTTC.

The chain uses TRBV28 and TRBJ1-2; no clear D gene. Per the germline V gene, CDR1 is MDHEN and CDR2 is SYDVKM. Deletions cut 8 bases from V and 3 bases from J, with 13 bases between. This CDR3 contains 13 residues. The CDR3: CASEGRVHYGYTF. The CDR3 DNA follows: TGTGCCAGCGAGGGTAGGGTTCACTATGGCTACACCTTC.

This rearrangement joins TRBV19 to TRBJ1-1; D not resolved. Trimming took off 6 bases at V and 4 bases at J, with 12 bases between the two ends. The CDR3 is 13 amino acids. The germline gives CDR1 LNHDA, CDR2 SQIVND (reference sequence). The CDR3 here is CASSWGGGTEAFF. In nucleotides, the CDR3 is TGTGCCAGTAGCTGGGGAGGCGGCACTGAAGCTTTCTTT.

The J gene is TRBJ2-7, the V gene TRBV4-3; the D gene is possibly TRBD2 (7 bases). This CDR3 has 14 amino acids. V shed 1 base and J shed 6 bases, with 13 bases lying between them. Germline V gives CDR1 LGHNA, CDR2 YSLEER. In DNA form, the CDR3 reads TGCGCCAGCAGCCAAGTCGGGGGGCCGTTCGAGCAGTACTTC. Translated: CASSQVGGPFEQYF.

The J gene is TRBJ2-5, the V gene TRBV3-1 (or the pseudogene TRBV3-2); D perhaps matches TRBD2 (5 bases). This CDR3 has 14 amino acids. V was shortened by 4 bases and J by 0 bases, with 9 bases between the two germline ends. The germline V gene encodes CDR1 LGHDT and CDR2 YNNKEL (reference sequence). CDR3 region: CASSRGSYQETQYF. The CDR3 DNA reads TGTGCCAGCAGCCGAGGGAGCTACCAAGAGACCCAGTACTTC.